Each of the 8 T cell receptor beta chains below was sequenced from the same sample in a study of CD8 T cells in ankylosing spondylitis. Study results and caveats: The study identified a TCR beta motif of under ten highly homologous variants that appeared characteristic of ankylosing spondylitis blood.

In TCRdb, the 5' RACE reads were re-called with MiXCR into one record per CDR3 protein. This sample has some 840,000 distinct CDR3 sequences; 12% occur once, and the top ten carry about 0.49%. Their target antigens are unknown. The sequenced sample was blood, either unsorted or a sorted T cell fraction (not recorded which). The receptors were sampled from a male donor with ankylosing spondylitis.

CDR3 loop: CASSQVIGEQYF. In DNA, the CDR3 is TGCGCCAGCAGCCAAGTCATTGGCGAGCAGTACTTC. This rearrangement joins TRBV4-1 to TRBJ2-7, with D uncertain. Germline assignment: CDR1 MGHRA and CDR2 YSYEKL. V lost 1 base to trimming and J lost 6 bases, with 7 bases between them. The CDR3 sequence is 12 residues long.

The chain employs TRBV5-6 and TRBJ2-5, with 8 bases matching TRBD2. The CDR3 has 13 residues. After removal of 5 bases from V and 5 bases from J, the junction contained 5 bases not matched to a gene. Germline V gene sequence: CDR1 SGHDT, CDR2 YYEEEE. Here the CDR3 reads CASRPGGGETQYF. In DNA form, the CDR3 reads TGTGCCAGCAGACCCGGGGGGGGTGAGACCCAGTACTTC.

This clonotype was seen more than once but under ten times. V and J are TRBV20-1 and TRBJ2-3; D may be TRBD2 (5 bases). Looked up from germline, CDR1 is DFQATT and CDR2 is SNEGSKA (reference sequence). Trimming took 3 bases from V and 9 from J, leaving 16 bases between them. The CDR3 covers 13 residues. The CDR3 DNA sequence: TGCAGTGCTAGCCCCAGTGCGCGAGGGACGCAGTATTTT. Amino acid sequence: CSASPSARGTQYF.

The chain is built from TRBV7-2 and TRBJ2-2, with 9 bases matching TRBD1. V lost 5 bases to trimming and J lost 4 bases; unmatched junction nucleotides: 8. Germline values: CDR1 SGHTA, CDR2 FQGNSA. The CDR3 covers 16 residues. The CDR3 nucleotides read TGTGCCAGCAGCACCTACAGGGGGCGCGTCACCGGGGAGCTGTTTTTT. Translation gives CASSTYRGRVTGELFF.

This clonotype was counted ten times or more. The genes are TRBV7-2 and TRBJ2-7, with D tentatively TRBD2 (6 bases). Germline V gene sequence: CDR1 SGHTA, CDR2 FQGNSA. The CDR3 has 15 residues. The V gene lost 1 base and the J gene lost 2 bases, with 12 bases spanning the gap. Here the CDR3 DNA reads TGTGCCAGCAGCTTAGAACGGGACTTTCCCTACGAGCAGTACTTC. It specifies CASSLERDFPYEQYF.

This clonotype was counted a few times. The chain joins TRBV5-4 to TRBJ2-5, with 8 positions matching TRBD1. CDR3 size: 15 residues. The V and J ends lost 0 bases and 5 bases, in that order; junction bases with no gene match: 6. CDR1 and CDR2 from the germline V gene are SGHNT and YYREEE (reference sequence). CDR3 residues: CASSLGTGYVETQYF. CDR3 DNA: TGTGCCAGCAGCTTGGGGACAGGGTATGTCGAGACCCAGTACTTC. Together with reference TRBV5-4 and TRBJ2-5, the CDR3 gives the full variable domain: ETGVTQSPTHLIKTRGQQVTLRCSSQSGHNTVSWYQQALGQGPQFIFQYYREEENGRGNFPPRFSGLQFPNYSSELNVNALELDDSALYLCASSLGTGYVETQYFGPGTRLLVL.

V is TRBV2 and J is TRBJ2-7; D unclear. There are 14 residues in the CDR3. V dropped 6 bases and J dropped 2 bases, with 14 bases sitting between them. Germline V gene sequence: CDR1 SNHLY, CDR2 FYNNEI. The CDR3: CASRMYGLTYEQYF. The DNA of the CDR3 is TGTGCCAGCAGGATGTACGGGCTGACCTACGAGCAGTACTTC.

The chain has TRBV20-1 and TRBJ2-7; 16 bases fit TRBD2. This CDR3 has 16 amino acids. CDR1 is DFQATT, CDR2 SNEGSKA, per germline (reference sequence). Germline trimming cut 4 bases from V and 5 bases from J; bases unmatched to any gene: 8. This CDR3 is CSATGLAGGPPNEQYF. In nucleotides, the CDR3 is TGCAGTGCTACGGGACTAGCGGGAGGGCCTCCCAACGAGCAGTACTTC.